The sequence of this T cell receptor beta chain was determined in a study of T cells in Graves' hyperthyroidism and ophthalmopathy. CDR3 length equals 16 residues. The germline CDR1 and CDR2 sequences are LNHDA and SQIVND (reference sequence). J gave up 0 bases and V 5 bases, and 9 bases lay outside the gene matches. TCR beta CDR3 regions were amplified from RNA transcripts. HTBI primers were the set used in a first-round RT-PCR of the TCR CDR3. Via MiXCR, TCRdb re-called the multiplex PCR reads, giving one row per CDR3 protein. The sample has 500,000 to 650,000 distinct CDR3 sequences; 15% to 20% are singletons.

The chain carries TRBV19 and TRBJ2-5; 7 bases match TRBD1. Source material: blood. The source of this sequence is a woman aged 18 to 35 with Graves' ophthalmopathy. This chain's CDR3 is CASSVGDRPYQETQYF. The CDR3 DNA follows: TGTGCCAGTAGTGTCGGGGACAGACCGTACCAAGAGACCCAGTACTTC. The variable domain in full, completed from reference TRBV19 and TRBJ2-5, reads DGGITQSPKYLFRKEGQNVTLSCEQNLNHDAMYWYRQDPGQGLRLIYYSQIVNDFQKGDIAEGYSVSREKKESFPLTVTSAQKNPTAFYLCASSVGDRPYQETQYFGPGTRLLVL.